The text below deals with one TCR beta chain. This specimen comes from a study of blood T cell repertoires in COVID-19. Whole-study context: T cells, B-cell-depleted T cells, or PBMCs supplied cDNA or gDNA.

V gave up 0 bases and J gave up 3 bases, with 15 bases separating them. This CDR3 is 16 amino acids long. Looked up from germline, CDR1 is SGHTA and CDR2 is FQGNSA. Measured with immunoSEQ multiplex PCR; TCRdb has only the in-frame clones, and not every one. The table includes around 310,000 clones, around 91% detected once. The J gene is TRBJ2-7, the V gene TRBV7-2, with TRBD1 as a possible D gene (6 bases). Sequencing was done on a sample of peripheral blood. The receptor was isolated from a woman in her thirties or forties with COVID-19, enrolled during active disease. As DNA, the CDR3 is TGTGCCAGCAGCTTAGCCCCTCGACAGGCCGTCTACGAGCAGTACTTC. Translated, it gives CASSLAPRQAVYEQYF.